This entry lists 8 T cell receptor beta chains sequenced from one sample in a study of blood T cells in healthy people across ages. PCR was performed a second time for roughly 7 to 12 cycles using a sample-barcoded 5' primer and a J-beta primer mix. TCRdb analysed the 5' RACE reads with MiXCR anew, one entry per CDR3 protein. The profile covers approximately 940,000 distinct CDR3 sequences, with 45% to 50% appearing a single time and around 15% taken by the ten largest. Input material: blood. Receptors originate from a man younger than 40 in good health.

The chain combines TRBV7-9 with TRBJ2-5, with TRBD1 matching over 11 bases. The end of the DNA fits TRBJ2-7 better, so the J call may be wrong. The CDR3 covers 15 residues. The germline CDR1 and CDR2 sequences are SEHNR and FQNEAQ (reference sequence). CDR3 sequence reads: CASSSQGQGAYEQYF. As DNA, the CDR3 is TGTGCCAGCAGTTCCCAGGGACAGGGGGCCTACGAGCAGTACTTC.

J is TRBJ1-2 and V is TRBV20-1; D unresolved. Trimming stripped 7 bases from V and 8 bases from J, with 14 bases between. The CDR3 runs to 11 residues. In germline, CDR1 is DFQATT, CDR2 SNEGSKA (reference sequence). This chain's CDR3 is CSVKGGEGYTF. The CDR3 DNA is TGCAGTGTCAAGGGCGGTGAGGGCTACACCTTC.

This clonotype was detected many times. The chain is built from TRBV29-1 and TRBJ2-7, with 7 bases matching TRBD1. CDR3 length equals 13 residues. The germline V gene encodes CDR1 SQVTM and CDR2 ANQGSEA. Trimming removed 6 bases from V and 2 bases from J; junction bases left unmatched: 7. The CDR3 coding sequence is TGCAGCGTACATCCGACAGGGACCTACGAGCAGTACTTC. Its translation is CSVHPTGTYEQYF.

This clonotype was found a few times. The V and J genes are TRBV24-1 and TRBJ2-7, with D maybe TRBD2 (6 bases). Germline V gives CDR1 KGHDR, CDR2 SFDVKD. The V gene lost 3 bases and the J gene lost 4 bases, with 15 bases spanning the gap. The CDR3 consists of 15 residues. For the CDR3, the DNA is TGTGCCACCAGTGATGCCGGGAGTGGGGTATACGAGCAGTACTTC. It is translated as CATSDAGSGVYEQYF.

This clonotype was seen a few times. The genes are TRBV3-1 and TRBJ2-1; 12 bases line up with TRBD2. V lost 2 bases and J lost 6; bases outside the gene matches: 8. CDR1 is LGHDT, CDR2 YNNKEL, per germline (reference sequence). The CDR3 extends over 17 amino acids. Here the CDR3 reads CASSQSGLAGGLNEQFF. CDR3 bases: TGTGCCAGCAGCCAATCTGGGCTAGCGGGGGGGCTCAATGAGCAGTTCTTC.

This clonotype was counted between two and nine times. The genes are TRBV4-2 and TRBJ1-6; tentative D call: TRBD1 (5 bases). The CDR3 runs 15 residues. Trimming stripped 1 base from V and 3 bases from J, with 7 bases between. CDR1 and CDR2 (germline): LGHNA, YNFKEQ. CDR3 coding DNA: TGTGCCAGCAGCCAAGGGCAGGGCTATAATTCACCCCTCCACTTT. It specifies CASSQGQGYNSPLHF.

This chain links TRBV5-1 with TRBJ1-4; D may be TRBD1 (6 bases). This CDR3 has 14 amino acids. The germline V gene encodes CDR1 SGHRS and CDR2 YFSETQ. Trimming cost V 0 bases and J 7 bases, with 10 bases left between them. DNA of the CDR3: TGCGCCAGCAGCTTGGAAGGGGGAGGTGAAAAACTGTTTTTT. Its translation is CASSLEGGGEKLFF.

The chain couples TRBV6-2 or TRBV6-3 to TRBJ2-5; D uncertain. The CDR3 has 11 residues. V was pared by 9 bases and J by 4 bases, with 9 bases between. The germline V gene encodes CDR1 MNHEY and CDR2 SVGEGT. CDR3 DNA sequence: TGTGCCAGTCGATCCCGAGAGACCCAGTACTTC. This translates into CASRSRETQYF.